This entry is about one TCR beta chain. A Seattle source enrolled patients during active infection and followed them longitudinally. The sample is drawn from a study of blood T cell repertoires in COVID-19. Authors' data handling: Using reference gene primer amplification, nucleated cell counts were estimated. The assay was immunoSEQ multiplex PCR, and TCRdb's table has in-frame clones only and misses some. D and trimming were read from the DNA, whereas the V and J calls and clone size are those reported in that table. The table lists some 320,000 clones, about 90% of them singletons, with around 10% in the top ten. This clonotype was obtained from a woman in her 30s with COVID-19, enrolled during active disease. The sequenced sample consisted of peripheral blood.

The CDR3 DNA follows: TGTGCCTGGAGTGGGGGACAGGGGCATCAGCCCCAGCATTTT. It codes for CAWSGGQGHQPQHF. The rearrangement joins TRBV30 to TRBJ1-5; 10 positions agree with TRBD1. CDR1 is GTSNPN, CDR2 SVGIG, per germline (reference sequence). After removal of 1 base from V and 5 bases from J, the junction contained 2 bases not matched to a gene. The CDR3 covers 14 residues.